This T cell receptor (beta chain) emerged from a study of coeliac disease. Overall study context: Each coeliac patient was active, refractory type I, or diet-controlled. Points from the study as a whole: TRB repertoires were largely private, with most amino acid sequences found in only one sample. Active celiac intraepithelial and lamina propria samples had lower TRB and TRG clonality than control samples. Lamina propria and intraepithelial cell fractions may contain each other's cells.

The germline V gene has CDR1 MDHEN and CDR2 SYDVKM. The CDR3 runs to 13 residues. V trimming: 6 bases; J trimming: 5 bases; junction bases outside the gene matches: 5. Note on this clone: What it binds is unknown.

Libraries were prepared by immunoSEQ multiplex PCR; TCRdb keeps only in-frame clonotypes and omits some of them. Seen here are over 4,500 clones, 69% observed once, and the top ten hold approximately 15%. The rearrangement joins TRBV28 to TRBJ1-2; 8 bases map to TRBD1. The source is a woman between 35 and 50 years old. The source material was lymphocytes from the gut lamina propria. The CDR3 region is CASSVRQGYGYTF. DNA of the CDR3: TGTGCCAGCAGCGTTAGACAGGGGTATGGCTACACCTTC.